These T cell receptor beta chains were read from a single sample in a study of shared clonotypes between healthy human individuals. Only in-frame clones appear in the TCRdb table, and some are missing; sequencing was by immunoSEQ multiplex PCR. The profile shows over a million clones, roughly 96% of them singletons. The material sequenced was naive CD4+ T cells sorted from blood. The receptors stem from a man aged 25 to 40 in good health. Each CDR3 is given with its conserved first and last residue. A D gene is named only where the DNA matches it firmly. Only part of the rows carry a size: once, few, many, or a class if the clone is expanded.

NA,NA,TRBV5-4,TRBJ1-3,TGTGCCAGCAGCTTGTATGACGGCCGAGGGAGAAACACCATATATTTT,CASSLYDGRGRNTIYF
once,NA,TRBV5-6,TRBJ2-2,TGTGCCAGCAGCTTTGGAGATCCCTATGTCGGGGAGCTGTTTTTT,CASSFGDPYVGELFF
NA,NA,TRBV29-1,TRBJ2-7,TGCAGCGCTGGTTCGAGACTCGTCCCCACCTCCGAGCAGTACTTC,CSAGSRLVPTSEQYF
NA,NA,TRBV7-3,TRBJ2-3,TGTGCCAGCAGCTACCAAGCGCGAGGGGGCACAGATACGCAGTATTTT,CASSYQARGGTDTQYF
NA,NA,TRBV18,TRBJ1-3,TGTGCCAGCTCGTTCGGGGCAGCGTATGGAAACACCATATATTTT,CASSFGAAYGNTIYF
NA,NA,TRBV7-2,TRBJ2-7,TGTGCCAGCAGTTCTGTCCGGGGATACGAGCAGTACTTC,CASSSVRGYEQYF
NA,NA,TRBV27,TRBJ1-5,TGTGCCAGCAGCACTAATCTCCGGGGGGCGGGAGCGCCCCAGCATTTT,CASSTNLRGAGAPQHF
NA,NA,TRBV19,TRBJ2-2,TGTGCCAGTAGCTCCGGGACGGCGTACACAGGCGGGGAGCTGTTTTTT,CASSSGTAYTGGELFF
NA,NA,TRBV13,TRBJ2-7,TGTGCCAGCAGCGCCAGGGGTCGACCCGGGGACGAGCAGTACTTC,CASSARGRPGDEQYF
NA,TRBD2,TRBV30,TRBJ2-1,TGTGCCTGGAGTGGTTTGGGGGGGTCAACCTACAATGAGCAGTTCTTC,CAWSGLGGSTYNEQFF
NA,TRBD1,TRBV28,TRBJ1-2,TGTGCCAGCAGCTTGACAGGGCCCTCGGGGACTAACTATGGCTACACCTTC,CASSLTGPSGTNYGYTF
NA,NA,TRBV25-1,TRBJ2-7,TGTGCCAGCTCCCAGCTCTGGGAGCAGTACTTC,CASSQLWEQYF
NA,NA,TRBV5-1,TRBJ2-5,TGCGCCAGCAGCTTGCGTGGGGAAGAGACCCAGTACTTC,CASSLRGEETQYF
NA,TRBD2,TRBV7-8,TRBJ2-1,TGTGCCAGCAGCTCCAGCGGGAGGGCCGCGAATGAGCAGTTCTTC,CASSSSGRAANEQFF
NA,NA,TRBV30,TRBJ1-1,TGTGCCTGGAGAAGGGACATACCTGAAACTTTCTTT,CAWRRDIPETFF
NA,NA,TRBV5-1,TRBJ2-2,TGCGCCAGCAGCTTGTTTGTGGGGTCCGGGGAGCTGTTTTTT,CASSLFVGSGELFF
NA,NA,TRBV5-1,TRBJ1-1,TGCGCCAGCAGCAATCCGGGACGGGAGAACACTGAAGCTTTCTTT,CASSNPGRENTEAFF
NA,NA,TRBV9,TRBJ2-1,TGTGCCAGCAGCGTAGGTGGGGGAAGGCTAGAATACAATGAGCAGTTCTTC,CASSVGGGRLEYNEQFF
NA,TRBD2,TRBV4-1,TRBJ2-3,TGCGCCAGCAGCCAAGCGTTCGGGACTAGCGGTTACACAGATACGCAGTATTTT,CASSQAFGTSGYTDTQYF
once,NA,TRBV4-3,TRBJ2-3,TGCGCCAGCAGCCAAGATGGACGCACAGATACGCAGTATTTT,CASSQDGRTDTQYF
NA,NA,TRBV5-1,TRBJ1-1,TGCGCCAGCAGCTTTGGCGGAAACACTGAAGCTTTCTTT,CASSFGGNTEAFF
NA,TRBD2,TRBV7-2,TRBJ2-7,TGTGCCAGCAGCTTGCGGGCTAGCGGGACAGCCGGGCAGTACTTC,CASSLRASGTAGQYF
once,NA,TRBV5-5,TRBJ2-3,TGTGCCAGCTCCGAGACAGGCGGTGTATTATATACGCAGTATTTT,CASSETGGVLYTQYF
NA,NA,TRBV5-1,TRBJ2-2,TGCGCCAGCAGCTCACCCGGTCAAGTCGGCGGGGAGCTGTTTTTT,CASSSPGQVGGELFF
NA,NA,TRBV6-5,TRBJ1-1,TGTGCCAGCAGCAGACAGGCCCGGAACACTGAAGCTTTCTTT,CASSRQARNTEAFF
NA,NA,TRBV28,TRBJ1-5,TGTGCCAGCAGTGCCTGGACAGACGTTAATCAGCCCCAGCATTTT,CASSAWTDVNQPQHF
NA,TRBD2,TRBV9,TRBJ2-1,TGTGCCAGCAGCGCCAGTCCGGGACTAGCTGTCTATGAGCAGTTCTTC,CASSASPGLAVYEQFF
NA,NA,TRBV5-1,TRBJ2-3,TGCGCCAGCAGCTTGTTGCAGAGGGGGGCGGATACGCAGTATTTT,CASSLLQRGADTQYF
NA,TRBD1,TRBV11-2,TRBJ1-3,TGTGCCAGCAGCCCGCGGACAGGAGTTTTGATAGCTGGAAACACCATATATTTT,CASSPRTGVLIAGNTIYF
NA,NA,TRBV6-5,TRBJ2-1,TGTGCCAGCAGTTACCGGACCAACAATGAGCAGTTCTTC,CASSYRTNNEQFF
NA,NA,TRBV5-8,TRBJ1-5,TGTGCCAGCAGCCTCGGGTGGGGGCTTCGGCCCCAGCATTTT,CASSLGWGLRPQHF
NA,TRBD2,TRBV27,TRBJ2-7,TGTGCCAGCAGTCATCAGCGGGAACATAGCGAGCAGTACTTC,CASSHQREHSEQYF
NA,NA,TRBV13,TRBJ2-6,TGTGCCAGCAGCCCACAGGGAACTGGGGCCAACGTCCTGACTTTC,CASSPQGTGANVLTF
NA,NA,TRBV19,TRBJ2-2,TGTGCCAGTAGTGCGGCGGAGAACACCGGGGAGCTGTTTTTT,CASSAAENTGELFF